The entry below gives a single TCR beta chain sequence along with its context. Other DNA sequences in this specimen translate into the identical CDR3. Each donor was nominally healthy when sampled (though unrecorded immune exposures were likely). The data originate from a study of cytomegalovirus exposure and HLA in healthy donors. PCR primers comprised 60 Vbeta and 13 Jbeta primers. TCRdb's table, derived via immunoSEQ multiplex PCR, lists solely in-frame clones and lacks some. The table lists 140,000 to 150,000 clones, 75% to 80% of them singletons. This CDR3 is built from 16 residues. Germline CDR1 and CDR2: MNHNS and SASEGT. The ends lost 0 bases at V and 3 bases at J; junction bases unmatched: 1.

This clonotype was obtained from a man aged 35-49 years in good health and CMV-seropositive. Sequenced material: PBMCs. J is TRBJ2-2 and V is TRBV6-1, with TRBD2 matching 10 bases. CDR3 nucleotides: TGTGCCAGCAGTGAAGCTCTAGCGGGGGACACCGGGGAGCTGTTTTTT. This codes for CASSEALAGDTGELFF.